Listed below are T cell receptor beta chains from one sample, sequenced in a study of OX40 agonist ivuxolimab in advanced cancers. Profiled with immunoSEQ multiplex PCR; TCRdb holds only in-frame clones, not every one. The sample lists 40,000 to 45,000 clones, about 80% occurring once. This material consisted of CD4+ or CD8+ T cells sorted from blood, taken in a trial of the OX40 agonist ivuxolimab. Receptors were obtained from an adult with an advanced solid tumor such as melanoma, head and neck, liver or kidney cancer. CDR3s include the opening cysteine and the closing phenylalanine or tryptophan. Clone size appears in some rows only: once, few, many, or a class for an expanded clone.

j_gene: TRBJ2-7; abundance: -; v_gene: TRBV11-2; CDR3aa: CASSFRSEYEQYF
j_gene: TRBJ2-7; abundance: -; v_gene: TRBV9; CDR3aa: CASSVALEYEQYF
j_gene: TRBJ1-5; abundance: -; v_gene: TRBV28; CDR3aa: CASKSGGRGGNQPQHF
j_gene: TRBJ2-1; abundance: -; v_gene: TRBV9; CDR3aa: CASSVVSGGSYNEQFF
j_gene: TRBJ2-1; abundance: few; v_gene: TRBV20-1; CDR3aa: CSAIRLSEQFF
j_gene: TRBJ2-3; abundance: -; v_gene: TRBV19; CDR3aa: CASSLGQGRTDTQYF
j_gene: TRBJ2-7; abundance: -; v_gene: TRBV14; CDR3aa: CASSQLPYHEQYF
j_gene: TRBJ1-5; abundance: -; v_gene: TRBV7-2; CDR3aa: CASSFRGGQPQHF
j_gene: TRBJ1-6; abundance: -; v_gene: TRBV11-2; CDR3aa: CASSLGVASYNSPLHF
j_gene: TRBJ1-1; abundance: once; v_gene: TRBV11-2; CDR3aa: CASSLGREGRTAEAFF
j_gene: TRBJ2-1; abundance: -; v_gene: TRBV7-2; CDR3aa: CASSSATSGVRYNEQFF
j_gene: TRBJ2-1; abundance: -; v_gene: TRBV9; CDR3aa: CASSASGRGRNEQFF
j_gene: TRBJ2-2; abundance: -; v_gene: TRBV11-2; CDR3aa: CASSLGSGGRSTGELFF
j_gene: TRBJ1-2; abundance: -; v_gene: TRBV5-1; CDR3aa: CASSLVGQGFGSGYTF
j_gene: TRBJ1-3; abundance: once; v_gene: TRBV30; CDR3aa: CAWSVGQGRGNTIYF
j_gene: TRBJ1-6; abundance: -; v_gene: TRBV10-1; CDR3aa: CASSETVNSPLHF
j_gene: TRBJ1-2; abundance: few; v_gene: TRBV18; CDR3aa: CASSPPSGFHGYTF
j_gene: TRBJ1-6; abundance: few; v_gene: TRBV7-2; CDR3aa: CASSVQGAGSPLHF
j_gene: TRBJ2-5; abundance: -; v_gene: TRBV5-4; CDR3aa: CASSPQLLEQETQYF
j_gene: TRBJ1-1; abundance: -; v_gene: TRBV6-4; CDR3aa: CASSPEFEHTEAFF
j_gene: TRBJ2-3; abundance: few; v_gene: TRBV6-5; CDR3aa: CASSWGGREGAQYF
j_gene: TRBJ2-2; abundance: few; v_gene: TRBV4-3; CDR3aa: CASSQLHHTGELFF
j_gene: TRBJ2-7; abundance: -; v_gene: TRBV28; CDR3aa: CAIPKEGESLGRWYF
j_gene: TRBJ2-7; abundance: -; v_gene: TRBV20-1; CDR3aa: CSAGRREQYF
j_gene: TRBJ2-7; abundance: -; v_gene: TRBV4-3; CDR3aa: CASSQNNRDRGTGSSYEQYF
j_gene: TRBJ1-1; abundance: -; v_gene: TRBV10-3; CDR3aa: CAMRGGSGTEAFF
j_gene: TRBJ1-5; abundance: few; v_gene: TRBV19; CDR3aa: CASSNTGPTQPQHF
j_gene: TRBJ2-2; abundance: -; v_gene: TRBV5-1; CDR3aa: CASSLAAEGTGELFF
j_gene: TRBJ1-2; abundance: -; v_gene: TRBV7-2; CDR3aa: CASSLELVWHGYTF
j_gene: TRBJ2-1; abundance: -; v_gene: TRBV10-3; CDR3aa: CAISESRGGHEQFF
j_gene: TRBJ2-5; abundance: -; v_gene: TRBV2; CDR3aa: CASSERSHETQYF
j_gene: TRBJ1-1; abundance: -; v_gene: TRBV30; CDR3aa: CAALRVGDTEAFF
j_gene: TRBJ2-1; abundance: -; v_gene: TRBV6-6; CDR3aa: CASSYRGDEQFF
j_gene: TRBJ1-1; abundance: -; v_gene: TRBV7-2; CDR3aa: CASSQGKNTEAFF
j_gene: TRBJ1-2; abundance: -; v_gene: TRBV6-5; CDR3aa: CASSYSGGRVGYTF
j_gene: TRBJ2-5; abundance: few; v_gene: TRBV10-3; CDR3aa: CAISDLGGGQETQYF
j_gene: TRBJ2-5; abundance: -; v_gene: TRBV30; CDR3aa: CAWSLRGFQETQYF
j_gene: TRBJ1-2; abundance: -; v_gene: TRBV28; CDR3aa: CASSLLRETYGYTF
j_gene: TRBJ2-3; abundance: -; v_gene: TRBV7-2; CDR3aa: CASSLVGGGADTQYF
j_gene: TRBJ2-1; abundance: once; v_gene: TRBV5-1; CDR3aa: CASSWGVERRVNEQFF
j_gene: TRBJ2-1; abundance: -; v_gene: TRBV28; CDR3aa: CASCPPTVNEQFF
j_gene: TRBJ2-1; abundance: -; v_gene: TRBV5-1; CDR3aa: CASSAVADEQFF
j_gene: TRBJ1-1; abundance: few; v_gene: TRBV18; CDR3aa: CASLQANTEAFF
j_gene: TRBJ2-2; abundance: -; v_gene: TRBV7-9; CDR3aa: CASSSPGISGELFF
j_gene: TRBJ1-2; abundance: few; v_gene: TRBV18; CDR3aa: CASSPRGDYGYTF
j_gene: TRBJ1-3; abundance: -; v_gene: TRBV15; CDR3aa: CATSRRSGNTIYF
j_gene: TRBJ1-2; abundance: medium-sized; v_gene: TRBV10-1; CDR3aa: CASSDDVNYGYTF
j_gene: TRBJ2-1; abundance: -; v_gene: TRBV18; CDR3aa: CASSPGEFSYNEQFF
j_gene: TRBJ1-1; abundance: -; v_gene: TRBV5-1; CDR3aa: CASRVDQGGEAFF
j_gene: TRBJ2-1; abundance: -; v_gene: TRBV6-1; CDR3aa: CASSELAQNYNEQFF
j_gene: TRBJ2-5; abundance: -; v_gene: TRBV5-1; CDR3aa: CASSLVSVGVGTQYF
j_gene: TRBJ1-6; abundance: once; v_gene: TRBV10-3; CDR3aa: CASRPGQGGISPLHF
j_gene: TRBJ1-2; abundance: few; v_gene: TRBV4-3; CDR3aa: CASSQGVIGGYTF
j_gene: TRBJ2-5; abundance: once; v_gene: TRBV27; CDR3aa: CASSHSGAGVKETQYF